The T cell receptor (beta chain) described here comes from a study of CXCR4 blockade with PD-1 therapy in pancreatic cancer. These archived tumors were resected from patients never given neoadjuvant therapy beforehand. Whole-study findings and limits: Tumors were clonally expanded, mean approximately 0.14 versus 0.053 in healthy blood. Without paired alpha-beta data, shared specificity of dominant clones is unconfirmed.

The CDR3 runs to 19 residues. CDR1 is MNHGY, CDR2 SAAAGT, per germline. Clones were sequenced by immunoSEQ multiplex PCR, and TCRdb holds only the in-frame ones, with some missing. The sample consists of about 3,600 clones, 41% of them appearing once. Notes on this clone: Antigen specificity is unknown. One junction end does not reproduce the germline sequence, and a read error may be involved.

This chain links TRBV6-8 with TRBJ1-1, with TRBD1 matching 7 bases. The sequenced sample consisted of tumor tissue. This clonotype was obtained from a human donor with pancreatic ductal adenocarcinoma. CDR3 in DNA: TGTGCCATCAGTCTTGCTATTCCCGGGGACAGCTTCATGAACACTGAAGCTTTCTTT. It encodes CAISLAIPGDSFMNTEAFF.